These 28 T cell receptor beta chains were all obtained from the same sample, sequenced in a study of blood T cells in healthy people across ages. PCR was performed a second time for about 6 to 12 cycles using a sample-barcoded 5' primer and a J-beta primer mix. TCRdb re-called the 5' RACE reads through MiXCR, storing one row per CDR3 protein. Of around 520,000 distinct CDR3 sequences in the sample, roughly a quarter were seen once. These records were also assigned to another study, of T cells of mothers and their children.

The sequenced material came from blood. All receptors derive from a boy aged 2 to 9 in good health.

The table lists this clonotype with a few counts. This chain connects TRBV2 to TRBJ2-5; D may be TRBD1 (6 bases). The J call may not be correct, given that the DNA end is closer to TRBJ2-1. The CDR3 has 17 residues. Germline CDR1 is SNHLY and CDR2 is FYNNEI. This CDR3 is CASSDPGRGGEGNEQFF. CDR3 coding DNA: TGTGCCAGCAGTGATCCCGGAAGAGGGGGTGAGGGCAATGAGCAGTTCTTC.

This clonotype was seen only a few times. The gene calls are TRBV12-3 or TRBV12-4 and TRBJ2-5; no definite D call. Trimming took off 3 bases at V and 5 bases at J, with 13 bases between the two ends. The CDR3 length is 14 residues. The CDR3 coding sequence is TGTGCCAGCAGTTTGTCTAGATTATGGGAGACCCAGTACTTC. Translation: CASSLSRLWETQYF.

A note on this clonotype: A junction end diverges from the germline sequence, so it may reflect a read error. The rearrangement links TRBV5-1 to TRBJ2-7; D is undetermined. CDR3 length equals 8 residues. The germline V gene encodes CDR1 SGHRS and CDR2 YFSETQ. DNA of the CDR3: TGCGCCAGCAGCTTCACGCACTTC. Protein product: CASSFTHF.

This chain connects TRBV4-3 to TRBJ2-7, with 8 bases aligning to TRBD2. This CDR3 comprises 16 residues. Germline assignment: CDR1 LGHNA and CDR2 YSLEER. The trim removed 0 bases at V and 4 bases at J, leaving 8 bases unmatched. CDR3 nucleotide sequence: TGCGCCAGCAGCCAAGATAGGGCTAGCGGGTCGTACGAGCAGTACTTC. Translation: CASSQDRASGSYEQYF.

V is TRBV6-4 and J is TRBJ2-2; the D is unclear. The CDR3 runs 13 residues. V lost 6 bases and J lost 6, with 11 bases in between. Germline CDR1 and CDR2: MRHNA and SNTAGT. The CDR3 is CASSQESAGELFF. The CDR3 coding sequence is TGTGCCAGCAGCCAGGAATCCGCCGGGGAGCTGTTTTTT.

The chain has TRBV6-5 and TRBJ1-1; weak D call: TRBD1 (6 bases). From germline, CDR1 is MNHEY and CDR2 SVGAGI. The ends were cut back, 4 bases at V and 3 bases at J, with 15 bases in the middle. CDR3 length equals 15 residues. The DNA of the CDR3 is TGTGCCAGCAGTTTCGGGGGGGCCGGGGACACTGAAGCTTTCTTT. Translated: CASSFGGAGDTEAFF.

The table lists this clonotype with a few counts. The V gene is TRBV11-2, the J gene TRBJ1-1; D is unresolved. The V gene's germline CDR1 is SGHAT and CDR2 FQNNGV. The CDR3 is 13 amino acids. The V end was cut by 4 bases, the J end by 10 bases, with 16 bases between. CDR3 in DNA: TGTGCCAGCAGCTCCCCGTCCCAGAAGGGAGCTTTCTTT. Protein sequence: CASSSPSQKGAFF.

The chain has TRBV20-1 and TRBJ2-5; a possible D gene is TRBD2 (6 bases). This CDR3 has 13 residues. CDR1 is DFQATT, CDR2 SNEGSKA, per germline (reference sequence). V lost 6 bases, J lost 3 bases, and 14 bases lay in between. CDR3 loop: CSALAGSEETQYF. The CDR3 DNA is TGCAGTGCCCTGGCGGGGAGTGAAGAGACCCAGTACTTC.

There are a few counts of this clonotype. V gene TRBV28 combines with J gene TRBJ2-5; D is possibly TRBD1 or TRBD2 (6 bases each). Per germline, CDR1 MDHEN and CDR2 SYDVKM. Trimming took 5 bases from V and 5 from J, leaving 12 bases between them. This CDR3 contains 13 residues. The CDR3 DNA reads as TGTGCCAGCAGTGTTACAGGGAGGGAGACCCAGTACTTC. It codes for CASSVTGRETQYF.

V is TRBV27 and J is TRBJ2-5; tentatively, D is TRBD1 or TRBD2 (7 bases each). The CDR3 is 13 residues long. The germline gives CDR1 MNHEY, CDR2 SMNVEV (reference sequence). V lost 3 bases and J lost 9, with 14 bases in between. The CDR3 is CASSLTTGRAQYF. The CDR3 nucleotides are TGTGCCAGCAGTTTGACGACAGGGAGGGCCCAGTACTTC.

The genes are TRBV6-2 or TRBV6-3 and TRBJ2-1; 8 positions match TRBD2. Germline assignment: CDR1 MNHEY and CDR2 SVGEGT. The CDR3 sequence is 13 residues long. V dropped 5 bases and J dropped 7; count of bases not matched to a gene: 4. The CDR3 loop is CASSSGRNNEQFF. CDR3 sequence (DNA): TGTGCCAGCAGTAGCGGGAGAAATAATGAGCAGTTCTTC.

This clonotype has at least ten counts. This rearrangement joins TRBV12-3 or TRBV12-4 to TRBJ1-6, with D uncertain. This CDR3 spans 14 amino acids. V was shortened by 6 bases and J by 8 bases, with 14 bases between the two germline ends. The CDR3 nucleotides read TGTGCCAGCAGGGGATTTACATGGGATTCACCCCTCCACTTT. Amino acid sequence: CASRGFTWDSPLHF.

This clonotype was recorded at least ten times. The chain combines TRBV2 with TRBJ1-5; D not certain. The CDR3 covers 15 residues. Trimming shortened V by 2 bases and J by 0 bases, and 8 bases separated the two germline ends. Germline V gives CDR1 SNHLY, CDR2 FYNNEI. The DNA of the CDR3 is TGTGCCAGCAGTGAACCACCTTATAGCAATCAGCCCCAGCATTTT. Translation gives CASSEPPYSNQPQHF. Full variable domain (missing parts from reference TRBV2 and TRBJ1-5): EPEVTQTPSHQVTQMGQEVILRCVPISNHLYFYWYRQILGQKVEFLVSFYNNEISEKSEIFDDQFSVERPDGSNFTLKIRSTKLEDSAMYFCASSEPPYSNQPQHFGDGTRLSIL.

This clonotype was seen only a few times. The gene calls are TRBV5-4 and TRBJ2-5, with 9 bases lining up with TRBD2. Germline V lookup: CDR1 SGHNT, CDR2 YYREEE (reference sequence). CDR3 length: 16 amino acids. J was trimmed by 1 base and V by 1 base; bases with no gene match: 5. CDR3 residues: CASSLKAGGFQETQYF. For the CDR3, the DNA is TGTGCCAGCAGCTTGAAGGCGGGAGGGTTCCAAGAGACCCAGTACTTC.

This clonotype has a handful of counts. The CDR3 nucleotides are TGCGCCAGCAGCCGGGACAGGTCGGGTGAGACCCAGTACTTC. This translates into CASSRDRSGETQYF. The V call is TRBV4-1, the J call TRBJ2-5; TRBD1 agrees at 8 bases. The V and J ends lost 4 bases and 5 bases, in that order; junction bases with no gene match: 6. The CDR3 contains 14 residues. Germline values: CDR1 MGHRA, CDR2 YSYEKL.

The CDR3: CASSLDRGSNGYTF. CDR3 bases: TGTGCCAGCAGTTTAGACAGGGGAAGTAATGGCTACACCTTC. The rearrangement joins TRBV27 to TRBJ1-2; 8 nucleotides align to TRBD1. Germline CDR1 MNHEY, CDR2 SMNVEV (reference sequence). With V trimmed by 2 bases and J by 6 bases, 5 bases remained unmatched. The CDR3 is made up of 14 amino acids.

This clonotype was seen just once. V gene TRBV7-2 combines with J gene TRBJ2-3, with TRBD2 matching over 15 bases. Per germline, CDR1 SGHTA and CDR2 FQGNSA. The CDR3 runs to 17 residues. V shed 3 bases, J shed 2 bases, and the junction held 3 bases outside the gene matches. The CDR3 sequence: CASSFGLAGGNTDTQYF. The DNA for the CDR3 is TGTGCCAGCAGCTTTGGACTAGCGGGAGGGAACACAGATACGCAGTATTTT.

The V call is TRBV20-1, the J call TRBJ2-3, with 8 nucleotides matching TRBD2. J was trimmed by 2 bases and V by 3 bases; bases with no gene match: 4. CDR3 size: 14 residues. Germline V gene sequence: CDR1 DFQATT, CDR2 SNEGSKA (reference sequence). The CDR3 bases are TGCAGTGCTAGTCTCGGGAGGGACACAGATACGCAGTATTTT. Protein product: CSASLGRDTDTQYF.

V is TRBV7-2 and J is TRBJ2-1; 10 bases match TRBD2. CDR1 is SGHTA, CDR2 FQGNSA, per germline. CDR3 length equals 16 residues. With V trimmed by 5 bases and J by 0 bases, 4 bases remained unmatched. The CDR3 bases are TGTGCCAGCAGCCGAGGACTAGCGGCCTCCTACAATGAGCAGTTCTTC. Amino acid sequence: CASSRGLAASYNEQFF.

The chain joins TRBV4-1 to TRBJ2-7; D is tentatively TRBD1 or TRBD2 (5 bases each). Deletions cut 2 bases from V and 0 bases from J, with 14 bases between. The CDR3 runs to 16 residues. Per the germline V gene, CDR1 is MGHRA and CDR2 is YSYEKL. The CDR3 here is CASSQQPGPGSYEQYF. The DNA for the CDR3 is TGCGCCAGCAGCCAACAGCCGGGACCGGGCTCCTACGAGCAGTACTTC.

This clonotype turned up a few times. V usage is TRBV4-1 and J usage is TRBJ1-1, with D perhaps matching TRBD1 (5 bases). V gave up 0 bases and J gave up 4 bases, with 9 bases separating them. Per germline, CDR1 MGHRA and CDR2 YSYEKL. The CDR3 runs 14 residues. The CDR3 is CASSQEVGTTEAFF. CDR3 bases: TGCGCCAGCAGCCAAGAGGTAGGGACCACTGAAGCTTTCTTT.

The V gene is TRBV27, the J gene TRBJ2-3; D gene ambiguous. Germline CDR1 reads MNHEY; CDR2 reads SMNVEV (reference sequence). Between the trimmed V and J ends, which lost 1 base and 1 base, there was a span of 12 bases. The CDR3 is 16 residues long. CDR3 nucleotides: TGTGCCAGCAGTTTATTGGTAGCCGCCCGCACAGATACGCAGTATTTT. This encodes CASSLLVAARTDTQYF.

The gene calls are TRBV10-1 and TRBJ2-7, with 7 nucleotides matching TRBD1. Germline lookup yields CDR1 WNHNN and CDR2 SYGVQD (reference sequence). The CDR3 is 15 amino acids. Trimming at V came to 7 bases and at J to 3 bases, leaving 12 bases not matched to a gene. The CDR3 region has the DNA TGCGCCAGCATACGGGTGACAGGGAAAGACTACGAGCAGTACTTC. Its protein is CASIRVTGKDYEQYF.

V gene TRBV6-1 combines with J gene TRBJ2-6; 7 bases align to TRBD1. V was clipped by 8 bases and J by 2 bases; unmatched bases: 6. CDR1 is MNHNS and CDR2 is SASEGT in the germline V gene. CDR3 length: 15 residues. CDR3 sequence reads: CASDRTGAGANVLTF. DNA for the CDR3: TGTGCCAGCGATAGAACAGGGGCTGGGGCCAACGTCCTGACTTTC.

The sample holds a few counts of this clonotype. This chain uses TRBV9 with TRBJ1-2, with 11 bases aligning to TRBD1. Per germline, CDR1 SGDLS and CDR2 YYNGEE. The CDR3 has 15 residues. Trimming took 4 bases from V and 11 from J; bases not matched to a gene: 13. In nucleotides, the CDR3 is TGTGCCAGCAGCCGCGGTTGGACAGGGGGCGCAAGGTACACCTTC. Translating gives CASSRGWTGGARYTF.

V usage is TRBV14 and J usage is TRBJ2-3; D gene uncertain. Germline values: CDR1 SGHDN, CDR2 FVKESK. The CDR3 extends over 15 amino acids. Trimming shortened V by 4 bases and J by 0 bases, and 11 bases separated the two germline ends. The CDR3 protein is CASSLYSASTDTQYF. CDR3 DNA sequence: TGTGCCAGCAGCCTCTATTCCGCTAGCACAGATACGCAGTATTTT.

This clonotype has more than one count but fewer than ten. The V call is TRBV7-2, the J call TRBJ2-1; tentative D call: TRBD2 (6 bases). V lost 5 bases and J lost 6, with 20 bases in between. This CDR3 is built from 16 residues. CDR1 is SGHTA, CDR2 FQGNSA, per germline. As DNA, the CDR3 is TGTGCCAGCAGCCCTAGCGTCGGGATATTAGGCAATGAGCAGTTCTTC. Protein product: CASSPSVGILGNEQFF.

This clonotype was observed a handful of times. The chain uses TRBV10-2 and TRBJ2-5; 7 nucleotides agree with TRBD1. The CDR3 sequence is 14 residues long. Germline V gives CDR1 WSHSY, CDR2 SAAADI. Unmatched junction bases numbered 12, after V lost 2 bases and J lost 12 bases. The CDR3 DNA is TGCGCCAGCAGTGAGCCCGGACAGGCCGGTGGGGAGTACTTC. Its protein product is CASSEPGQAGGEYF.